The rows below give T cell receptor beta chains drawn from one sample of a study of cytomegalovirus exposure and HLA in healthy donors. Measured with immunoSEQ multiplex PCR; TCRdb has only the in-frame clones, and not every one. The table includes 150,000 to 200,000 clones, roughly 90% detected once. The sequencing input was PBMCs. The receptors shown here come from a woman aged 18 to 35 in good health and CMV-seronegative. Both conserved end residues are trimmed from each CDR3.

ASSRVSGSNQPQH	TRBV27
ASRRSGEQY	TRBV19
ASSLEETSSYEQY	TRBV6-5
ASRPPGQGNGYT	TRBV4-1
ATGEETQY	TRBV15
ATSLGQGFGELF	TRBV19
ASRSVSHEQY	TRBV5-5
ASSPDRVLSYGYT	TRBV5-4
ASRPMIAGTQY	TRBV6-5
ATSTQARGDTQY	TRBV15
SVPDPNSGGYT	TRBV29-1